This record covers a single TCR beta chain. CDR1 LGHNT and CDR2 FRNRAP come from the germline V gene. CDR3 size: 19 residues. The trim removed 0 bases at V and 3 bases at J, leaving 13 bases unmatched. The PCR was carried out with 60 Vbeta primers and 13 Jbeta primers. Assay used: immunoSEQ multiplex PCR; TCRdb lists only in-frame clones, some missing. This sample contains roughly 120,000 clones. These data originate in a study of cytomegalovirus exposure and HLA in healthy donors. The sequencing sample was made of PBMCs. V gene TRBV12-5 combines with J gene TRBJ2-5; 10 bases agree with TRBD2. This TCR derives from a young man in good health and CMV-seronegative. The CDR3 sequence is CASGLVRSIGTSEKETQYF. The DNA for the CDR3 is TGTGCTAGTGGTTTGGTACGTTCGATTGGGACTAGCGAGAAAGAGACCCAGTACTTC. The full variable domain, in which reference TRBV12-5 and TRBJ2-5 provide the parts outside the CDR3, is DARVTQTPRHKVTEMGQEVTMRCQPILGHNTVFWYRQTMMQGLELLAYFRNRAPLDDSGMPKDRFSAEMPDATLATLKIQPSEPRDSAVYFCASGLVRSIGTSEKETQYFGPGTRLLVL.